The 8 T cell receptor beta chains given below trace back to one sample, sequenced in a study of blood T cells in healthy people across ages. Through a sample-barcoded 5' primer and a J-beta primer mix, a second PCR was run for about 6 to 12 cycles. TCRdb redid the calling of the 5' RACE reads with MiXCR, one entry per CDR3 protein. Of 1.4 million or so distinct CDR3 sequences in the sample, around 40% were seen once. Sequenced input: blood. The receptor set was obtained from a woman between 18 and 29 years old in good health.

The chain has TRBV30 and TRBJ1-1, with D possibly TRBD1 on 6 matching bases. Germline V gene sequence: CDR1 GTSNPN, CDR2 SVGIG (reference sequence). This CDR3 contains 14 residues. With 4 bases removed from V and 1 base from J, the gap between germline ends came to 13 bases. The chain's CDR3 is CAWKGDASNTEAFF. CDR3 sequence (DNA): TGTGCCTGGAAGGGGGACGCATCGAACACTGAAGCTTTCTTT.

Remarks on this clonotype: One end of the junction does not line up with germline, which may come from a read error. V is TRBV4-3 and J is TRBJ2-1; 7 positions match TRBD2. The germline CDR1 and CDR2 sequences are LGHNA and YSLEER. The CDR3 has 16 amino acids. In DNA form, the CDR3 reads TGCGCCAGTAGCCAAGATCGGGTAGCGGGTAGAAATGAGCAGTTCTTC. As protein: CASSQDRVAGRNEQFF.

The V call is TRBV6-5, the J call TRBJ2-1; tentatively, D is TRBD2 (6 bases). There are 16 residues in the CDR3. The germline CDR1 and CDR2 sequences are MNHEY and SVGAGI. V dropped 4 bases and J dropped 7 bases, with 20 bases sitting between them. The CDR3 bases are TGTGCCAGCAGTTTCCCCGGCACCGGAGGGGTAAATGAGCAGTTCTTC. It specifies CASSFPGTGGVNEQFF.

The chain is built from TRBV7-9 and TRBJ2-7; weak D call: TRBD1 (5 bases). Germline values: CDR1 SEHNR, CDR2 FQNEAQ (reference sequence). This CDR3 has 17 amino acids. Deletions cut 0 bases from V and 5 bases from J, with 20 bases between. The CDR3 spells CASSLAGARKGKNEQYF. As DNA, the CDR3 is TGTGCCAGCAGCTTAGCAGGGGCGAGGAAAGGGAAAAACGAGCAGTACTTC.

This clonotype was seen a single time. The V call is TRBV30, the J call TRBJ2-1; TRBD2 matches at 11 bases. From germline, CDR1 is GTSNPN and CDR2 SVGIG (reference sequence). V shed 8 bases and J 7 bases; nucleotides not matched to a gene: 10. The CDR3 consists of 14 residues. CDR3 sequence: CAQNSGGAQNEQFF. CDR3 DNA: TGTGCCCAGAATAGCGGGGGGGCTCAAAATGAGCAGTTCTTC.

This clonotype was seen more than once but under ten times. The chain employs TRBV12-3 or TRBV12-4 and TRBJ1-1; no definite D call. This CDR3 contains 13 residues. Between the trimmed V and J ends, which lost 3 bases and 1 base, there was a span of 6 bases. The CDR3 is CASSFSQNTEAFF. The CDR3 DNA is TGTGCCAGCAGTTTTAGCCAGAACACTGAAGCTTTCTTT.

The chain carries TRBV6-5 and TRBJ2-3; D is perhaps TRBD1 or TRBD2 (5 bases each). CDR3 length equals 14 residues. The germline CDR1 and CDR2 sequences are MNHEY and SVGAGI. V lost 6 bases and J 4 bases, leaving 14 bases between the germline ends. The CDR3 nucleotides read TGTGCCAGCAGGGTGGGGGTAGACGCAGATACGCAGTATTTT. Residues: CASRVGVDADTQYF.

V usage is TRBV7-2 and J usage is TRBJ2-2; 8 nucleotides line up with TRBD2. The CDR3 loop spans 18 amino acids. The V segment lost 1 base and the J segment 1 base; nucleotides outside the gene matches: 8. The germline V gene encodes CDR1 SGHTA and CDR2 FQGNSA. The chain's CDR3 is CASSLVVAGGMNTGELFF. As DNA, the CDR3 is TGTGCCAGCAGCTTAGTCGTGGCGGGGGGCATGAACACCGGGGAGCTGTTTTTT.